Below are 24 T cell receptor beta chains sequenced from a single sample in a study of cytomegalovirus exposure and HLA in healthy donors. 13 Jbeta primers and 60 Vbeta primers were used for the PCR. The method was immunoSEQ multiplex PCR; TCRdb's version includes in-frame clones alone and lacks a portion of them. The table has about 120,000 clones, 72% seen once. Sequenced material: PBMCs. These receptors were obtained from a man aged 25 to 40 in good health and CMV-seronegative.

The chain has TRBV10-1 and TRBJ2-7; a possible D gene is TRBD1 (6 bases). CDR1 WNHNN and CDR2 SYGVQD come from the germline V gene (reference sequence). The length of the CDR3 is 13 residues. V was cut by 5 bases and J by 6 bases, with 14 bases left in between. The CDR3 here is CASSPQGHGEQYF. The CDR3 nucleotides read TGCGCCAGCAGTCCACAGGGACATGGCGAGCAGTACTTC.

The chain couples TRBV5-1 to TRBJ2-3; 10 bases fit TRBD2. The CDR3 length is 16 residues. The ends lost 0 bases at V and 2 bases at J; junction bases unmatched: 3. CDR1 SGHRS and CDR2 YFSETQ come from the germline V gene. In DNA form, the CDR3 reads TGCGCCAGCAGCTTGGTCCTAGCGGGGGCCACAGATACGCAGTATTTT. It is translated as CASSLVLAGATDTQYF.

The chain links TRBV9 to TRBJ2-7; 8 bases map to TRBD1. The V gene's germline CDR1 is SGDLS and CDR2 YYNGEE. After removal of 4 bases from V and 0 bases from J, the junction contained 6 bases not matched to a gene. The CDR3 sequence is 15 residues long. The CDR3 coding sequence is TGTGCCAGCAGCCCCCGGACAGGGAGCTCCTACGAGCAGTACTTC. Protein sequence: CASSPRTGSSYEQYF.

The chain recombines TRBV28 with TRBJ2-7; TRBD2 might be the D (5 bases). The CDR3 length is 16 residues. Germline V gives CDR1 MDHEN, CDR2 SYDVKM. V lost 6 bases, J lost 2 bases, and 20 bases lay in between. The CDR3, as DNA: TGTGCCAGCAGACTAGATGAGGCGGGTCTTGCCTACGAGCAGTACTTC. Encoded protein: CASRLDEAGLAYEQYF.

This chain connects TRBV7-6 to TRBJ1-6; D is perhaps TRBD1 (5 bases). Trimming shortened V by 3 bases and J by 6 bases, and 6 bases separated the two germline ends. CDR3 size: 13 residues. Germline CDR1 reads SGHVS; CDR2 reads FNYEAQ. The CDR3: CASSLGPNSPLHF. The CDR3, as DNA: TGTGCCAGCAGCTTGGGGCCTAATTCACCCCTCCACTTT.

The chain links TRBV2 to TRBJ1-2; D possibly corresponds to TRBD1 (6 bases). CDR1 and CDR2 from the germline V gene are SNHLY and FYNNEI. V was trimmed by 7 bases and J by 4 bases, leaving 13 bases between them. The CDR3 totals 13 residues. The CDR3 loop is CASTQGQSYGYTF. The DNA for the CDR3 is TGTGCCAGCACCCAGGGACAATCCTATGGCTACACCTTC.

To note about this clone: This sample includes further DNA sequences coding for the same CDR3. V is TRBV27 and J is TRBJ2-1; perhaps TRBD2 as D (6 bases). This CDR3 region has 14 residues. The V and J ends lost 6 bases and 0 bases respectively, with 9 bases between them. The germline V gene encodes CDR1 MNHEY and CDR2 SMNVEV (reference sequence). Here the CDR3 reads CASSRGSSYNEQFF. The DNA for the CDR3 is TGTGCCAGCAGCCGGGGGAGCTCCTACAATGAGCAGTTCTTC.

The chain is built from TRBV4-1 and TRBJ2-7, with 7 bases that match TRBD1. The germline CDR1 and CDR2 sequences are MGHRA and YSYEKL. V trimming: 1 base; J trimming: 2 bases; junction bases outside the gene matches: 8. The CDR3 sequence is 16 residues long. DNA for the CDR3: TGCGCCAGCAGCCAAGCCCCTGCCGGGACAGCCTACGAGCAGTACTTC. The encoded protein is CASSQAPAGTAYEQYF.

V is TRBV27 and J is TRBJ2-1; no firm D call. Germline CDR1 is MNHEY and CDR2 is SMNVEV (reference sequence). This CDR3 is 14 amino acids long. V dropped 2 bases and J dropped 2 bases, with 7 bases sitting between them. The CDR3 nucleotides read TGTGCCAGCAGTTTAACTATTACCTACAATGAGCAGTTCTTC. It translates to CASSLTITYNEQFF.

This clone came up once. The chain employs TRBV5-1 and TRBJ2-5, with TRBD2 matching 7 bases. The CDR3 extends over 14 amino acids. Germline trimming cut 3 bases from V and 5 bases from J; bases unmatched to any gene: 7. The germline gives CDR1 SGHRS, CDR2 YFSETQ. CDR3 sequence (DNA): TGCGCCAGCAGCTCAAGACTAGCCGGTGAGACCCAGTACTTC. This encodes CASSSRLAGETQYF. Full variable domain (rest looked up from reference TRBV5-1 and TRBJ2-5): KAGVTQTPRYLIKTRGQQVTLSCSPISGHRSVSWYQQTPGQGLQFLFEYFSETQRNKGNFPGRFSGRQFSNSRSEMNVSTLELGDSALYLCASSSRLAGETQYFGPGTRLLVL.

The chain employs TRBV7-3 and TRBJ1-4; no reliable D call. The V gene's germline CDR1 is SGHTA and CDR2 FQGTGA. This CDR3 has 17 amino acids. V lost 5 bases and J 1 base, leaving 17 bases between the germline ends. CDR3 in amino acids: CASSNRHREGTNEKLFF. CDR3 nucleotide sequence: TGTGCCAGCAGCAACAGACATCGGGAGGGAACTAATGAAAAACTGTTTTTT.

CDR3 residues: CSARDAGDAFF. Here the CDR3 DNA reads TGCAGTGCTAGAGACGCGGGGGATGCTTTCTTT. This chain joins TRBV20-1 and TRBJ1-1; D might be TRBD1 (5 bases). The CDR3 consists of 11 residues. The germline CDR1 and CDR2 sequences are DFQATT and SNEGSKA (reference sequence). Trimming removed 0 bases from V and 11 bases from J, with 10 bases in between.

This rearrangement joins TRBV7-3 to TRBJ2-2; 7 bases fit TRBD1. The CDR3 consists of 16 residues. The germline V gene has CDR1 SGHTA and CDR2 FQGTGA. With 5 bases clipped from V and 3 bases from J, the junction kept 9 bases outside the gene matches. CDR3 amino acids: CASSPTGELDTGELFF. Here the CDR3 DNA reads TGTGCCAGCAGCCCTACAGGGGAATTGGACACCGGGGAGCTGTTTTTT.

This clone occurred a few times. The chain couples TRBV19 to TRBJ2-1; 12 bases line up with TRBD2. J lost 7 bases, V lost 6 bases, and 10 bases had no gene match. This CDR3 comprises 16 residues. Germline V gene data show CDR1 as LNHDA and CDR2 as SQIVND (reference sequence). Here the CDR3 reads CASSPSGGARLNEQFF. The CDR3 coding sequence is TGTGCCAGTAGCCCTAGCGGGGGGGCCCGGCTTAATGAGCAGTTCTTC.

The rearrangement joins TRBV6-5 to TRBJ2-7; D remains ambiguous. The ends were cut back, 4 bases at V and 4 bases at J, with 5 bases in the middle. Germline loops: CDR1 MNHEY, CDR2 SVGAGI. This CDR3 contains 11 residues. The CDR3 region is CASSWQYEQYF. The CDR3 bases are TGTGCCAGCAGTTGGCAGTACGAGCAGTACTTC.

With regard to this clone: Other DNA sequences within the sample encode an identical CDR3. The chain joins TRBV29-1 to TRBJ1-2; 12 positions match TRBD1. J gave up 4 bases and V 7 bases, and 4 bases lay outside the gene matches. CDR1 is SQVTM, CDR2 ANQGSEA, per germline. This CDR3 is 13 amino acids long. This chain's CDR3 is CSGGQGAGYGYTF. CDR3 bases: TGCAGCGGGGGACAGGGGGCCGGCTATGGCTACACCTTC.

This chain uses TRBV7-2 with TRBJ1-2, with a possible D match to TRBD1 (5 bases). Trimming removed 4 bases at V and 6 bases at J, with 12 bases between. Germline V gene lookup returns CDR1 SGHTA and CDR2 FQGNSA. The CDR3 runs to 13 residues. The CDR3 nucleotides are TGTGCCAGCAGCTCCCGGCGGGGGAATGGCTACACCTTC. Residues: CASSSRRGNGYTF.

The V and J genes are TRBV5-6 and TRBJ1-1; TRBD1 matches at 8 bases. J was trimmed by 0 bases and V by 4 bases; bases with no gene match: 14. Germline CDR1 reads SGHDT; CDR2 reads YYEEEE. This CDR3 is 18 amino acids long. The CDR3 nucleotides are TGTGCCAGCAGCGACACGGACAGGGTACTTCTTATGAACACTGAAGCTTTCTTT. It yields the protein CASSDTDRVLLMNTEAFF.

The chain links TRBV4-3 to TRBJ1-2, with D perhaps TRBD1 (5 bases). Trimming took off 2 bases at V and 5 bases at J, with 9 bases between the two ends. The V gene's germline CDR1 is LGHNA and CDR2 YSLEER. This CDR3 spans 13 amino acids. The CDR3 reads CASSQPQGYGYTF. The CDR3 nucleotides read TGCGCCAGCAGCCAACCTCAGGGTTATGGCTACACCTTC.

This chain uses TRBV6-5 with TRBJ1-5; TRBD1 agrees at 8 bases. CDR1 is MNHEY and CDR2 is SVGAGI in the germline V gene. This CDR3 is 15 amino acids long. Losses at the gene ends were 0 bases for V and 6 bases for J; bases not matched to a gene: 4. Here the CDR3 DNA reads TGTGCCAGCAGTTACTCGGGACAGGTAGCTCAGCCCCAGCATTTT. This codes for CASSYSGQVAQPQHF.

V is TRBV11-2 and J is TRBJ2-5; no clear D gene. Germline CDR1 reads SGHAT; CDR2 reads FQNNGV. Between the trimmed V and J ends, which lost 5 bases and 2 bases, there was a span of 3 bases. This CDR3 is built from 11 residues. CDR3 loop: CASSQQETQYF. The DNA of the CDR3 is TGTGCCAGCAGCCAACAAGAGACCCAGTACTTC.

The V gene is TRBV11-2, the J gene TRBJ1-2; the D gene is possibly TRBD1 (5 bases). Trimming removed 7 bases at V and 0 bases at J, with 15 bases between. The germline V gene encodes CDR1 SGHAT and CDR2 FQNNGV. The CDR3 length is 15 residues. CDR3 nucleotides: TGTGCCAGCACGGGGGGAGACACCCCTAACTATGGCTACACCTTC. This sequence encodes CASTGGDTPNYGYTF.

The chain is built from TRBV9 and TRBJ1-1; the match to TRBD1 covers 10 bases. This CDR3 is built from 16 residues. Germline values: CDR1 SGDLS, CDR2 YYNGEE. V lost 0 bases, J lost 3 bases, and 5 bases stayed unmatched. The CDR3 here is CASSVGGTGVYTEAFF. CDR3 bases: TGTGCCAGCAGCGTAGGGGGGACAGGGGTTTACACTGAAGCTTTCTTT.

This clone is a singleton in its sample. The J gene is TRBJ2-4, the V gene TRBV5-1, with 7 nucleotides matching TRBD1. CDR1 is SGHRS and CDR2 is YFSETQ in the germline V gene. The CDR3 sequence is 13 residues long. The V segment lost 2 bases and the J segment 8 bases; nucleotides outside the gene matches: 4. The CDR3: CASSFGQADIQYF. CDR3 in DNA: TGCGCCAGCAGCTTTGGACAGGCGGACATTCAGTACTTC.